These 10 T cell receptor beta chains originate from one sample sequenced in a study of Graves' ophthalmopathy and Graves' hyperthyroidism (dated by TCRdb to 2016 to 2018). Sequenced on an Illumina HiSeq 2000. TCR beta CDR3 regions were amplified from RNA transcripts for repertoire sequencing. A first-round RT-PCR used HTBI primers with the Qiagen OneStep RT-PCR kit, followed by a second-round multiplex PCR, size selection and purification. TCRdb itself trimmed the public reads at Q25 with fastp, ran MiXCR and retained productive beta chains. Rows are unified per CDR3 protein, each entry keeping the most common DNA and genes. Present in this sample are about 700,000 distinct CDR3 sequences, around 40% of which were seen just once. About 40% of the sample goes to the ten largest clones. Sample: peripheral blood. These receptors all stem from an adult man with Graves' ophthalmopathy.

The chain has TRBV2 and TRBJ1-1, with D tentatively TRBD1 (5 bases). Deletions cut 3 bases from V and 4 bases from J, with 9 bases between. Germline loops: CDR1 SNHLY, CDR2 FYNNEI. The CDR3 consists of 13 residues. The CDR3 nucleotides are TGTGCCAGCAGTGAGGGGACGGTCACTGAAGCTTTCTTT. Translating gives CASSEGTVTEAFF.

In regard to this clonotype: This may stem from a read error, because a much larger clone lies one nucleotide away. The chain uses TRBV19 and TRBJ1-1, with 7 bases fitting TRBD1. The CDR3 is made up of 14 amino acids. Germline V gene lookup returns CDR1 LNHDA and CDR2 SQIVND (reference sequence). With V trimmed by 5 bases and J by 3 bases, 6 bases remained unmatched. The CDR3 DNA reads TGTGCCAGTAGTGACAGGGCCTGGGACACTGAAGCTTTCTTT. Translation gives CASSDRAWDTEAFF.

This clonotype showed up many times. The CDR3 spells CARGRRAHPGSGNTIYF. CDR3 coding DNA: TGCGCCAGGGGGAGACGAGCCCACCCAGGCTCTGGAAACACCATATATTTT. The rearrangement uses TRBV10-1 and TRBJ1-3; D call uncertain. The CDR3 is made up of 17 amino acids. Trimming removed 9 bases at V and 0 bases at J, with 21 bases between. The germline gives CDR1 WNHNN, CDR2 SYGVQD (reference sequence).

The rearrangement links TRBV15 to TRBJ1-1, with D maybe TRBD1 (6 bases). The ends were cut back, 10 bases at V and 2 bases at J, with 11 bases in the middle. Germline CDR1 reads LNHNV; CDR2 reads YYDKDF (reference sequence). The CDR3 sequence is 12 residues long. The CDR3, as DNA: TGTGCCAGCCAGGGACATAACACTGAAGCTTTCTTT. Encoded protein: CASQGHNTEAFF. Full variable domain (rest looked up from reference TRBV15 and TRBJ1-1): DAMVIQNPRYQVTQFGKPVTLSCSQTLNHNVMYWYQQKSSQAPKLLFHYYDKDFNNEADTPDNFQSRRPNTSFCFLDIRSPGLGDTAMYLCASQGHNTEAFFGQGTRLTVV.

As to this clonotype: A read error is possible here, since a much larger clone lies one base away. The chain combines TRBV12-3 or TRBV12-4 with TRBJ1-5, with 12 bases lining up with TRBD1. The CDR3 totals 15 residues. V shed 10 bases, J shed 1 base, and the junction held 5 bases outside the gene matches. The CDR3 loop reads CAIRGTGGSNQPQHF. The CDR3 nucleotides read TGTGCCATCAGGGGGACAGGGGGCAGCAATCAGCCCCAGCATTTT.

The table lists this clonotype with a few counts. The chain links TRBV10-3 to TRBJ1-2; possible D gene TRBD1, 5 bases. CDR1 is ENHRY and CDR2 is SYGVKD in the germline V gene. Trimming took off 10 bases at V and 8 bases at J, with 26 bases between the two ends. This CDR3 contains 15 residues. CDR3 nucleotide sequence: TGTGCCAGCAGGCGAGGGACCTTAAGTCTCGTGGGCTACACCTTC. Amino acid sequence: CASRRGTLSLVGYTF.

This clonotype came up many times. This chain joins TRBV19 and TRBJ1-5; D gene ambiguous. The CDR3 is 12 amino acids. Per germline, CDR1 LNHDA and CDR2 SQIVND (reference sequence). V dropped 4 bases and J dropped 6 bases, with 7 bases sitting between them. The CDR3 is CASSNSPQPQHF. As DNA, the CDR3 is TGTGCCAGTAGTAACAGTCCTCAGCCCCAGCATTTT.

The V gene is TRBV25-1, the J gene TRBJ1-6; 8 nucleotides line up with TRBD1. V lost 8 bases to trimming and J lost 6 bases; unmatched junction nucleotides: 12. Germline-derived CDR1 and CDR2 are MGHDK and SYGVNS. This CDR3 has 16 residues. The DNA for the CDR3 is TGTGCCAGCGTACAACAGGGGGGTACTCCTAATTCACCCCTCCACTTT. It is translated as CASVQQGGTPNSPLHF.

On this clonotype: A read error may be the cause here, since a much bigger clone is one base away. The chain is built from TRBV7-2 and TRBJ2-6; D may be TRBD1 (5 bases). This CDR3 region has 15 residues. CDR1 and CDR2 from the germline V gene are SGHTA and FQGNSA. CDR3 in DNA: TGTGCCAGCAGCTTCCGTATCTCTGGGGCCAACGCCCTGACTTTC. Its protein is CASSFRISGANALTF.

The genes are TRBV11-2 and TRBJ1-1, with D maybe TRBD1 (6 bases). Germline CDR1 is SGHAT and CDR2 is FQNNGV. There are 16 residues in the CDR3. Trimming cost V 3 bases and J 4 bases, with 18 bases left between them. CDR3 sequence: CASSLLQGLMSTEAFF. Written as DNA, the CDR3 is TGTGCCAGCAGCTTGTTACAGGGATTGATGAGCACTGAAGCTTTCTTT.